This T cell receptor beta chain emerged from a study of technical replicates of blood from a few donors. The protocol was immunoSEQ multiplex PCR, while the TCRdb copy is restricted to in-frame clones and leaves out a portion. The sample lists more than 75,000 clones; around 94% were seen once. In germline, CDR1 is SGHRS, CDR2 YFSETQ. The V and J ends lost 4 bases and 4 bases respectively, with 22 bases between them. This CDR3 is 17 amino acids long. V and J are TRBV5-1 and TRBJ2-3; D ambiguous. The clonotype originates from a human donor in good health. Sample: T cells isolated from PBMCs. CDR3 region: CASSPKLTFWASDTQYF. The CDR3 DNA sequence: TGCGCCAGCAGCCCCAAACTGACATTTTGGGCATCAGATACGCAGTATTTT.